Here is one TCR beta chain with its context. The sample originates from a study of regulatory T cells in long-lasting Graves disease. Building of the TCR beta libraries involved iRepertoire HTBI primers and Arm-PCR of CDR3 regions. One entry per CDR3 protein results from TCRdb running MiXCR on the multiplex PCR reads. The repertoire has 450,000 to 650,000 distinct CDR3 sequences, 15% to 20% of them found once; the top ten carry roughly 25%. Time point of the sample: newly diagnosed GD, antithyroid drugs for less than 3 months. From RNA extracted from PBMCs, the TCR library was made. Graves' disease diagnosis used American Thyroid Association guidelines. The CDR3 extends over 14 amino acids. With 6 bases removed from V and 5 bases from J, the gap between germline ends came to 13 bases. The germline gives CDR1 LNHNV, CDR2 YYDKDF (reference sequence). These data were also filed under a second study, of T cells in Graves' hyperthyroidism and ophthalmopathy.

Sample: peripheral blood mononuclear cells (PBMCs), taken at new diagnosis, from a patient treated with antithyroid drugs. The chain has TRBV15 and TRBJ1-4, with D maybe TRBD1 (5 bases). This TCR was recovered from a woman aged 35-65 years with Graves disease. The chain's CDR3 is CATRLTGTNEKLFF. CDR3 nucleotide sequence: TGTGCCACCAGGTTGACCGGGACGAATGAAAAACTGTTTTTT.